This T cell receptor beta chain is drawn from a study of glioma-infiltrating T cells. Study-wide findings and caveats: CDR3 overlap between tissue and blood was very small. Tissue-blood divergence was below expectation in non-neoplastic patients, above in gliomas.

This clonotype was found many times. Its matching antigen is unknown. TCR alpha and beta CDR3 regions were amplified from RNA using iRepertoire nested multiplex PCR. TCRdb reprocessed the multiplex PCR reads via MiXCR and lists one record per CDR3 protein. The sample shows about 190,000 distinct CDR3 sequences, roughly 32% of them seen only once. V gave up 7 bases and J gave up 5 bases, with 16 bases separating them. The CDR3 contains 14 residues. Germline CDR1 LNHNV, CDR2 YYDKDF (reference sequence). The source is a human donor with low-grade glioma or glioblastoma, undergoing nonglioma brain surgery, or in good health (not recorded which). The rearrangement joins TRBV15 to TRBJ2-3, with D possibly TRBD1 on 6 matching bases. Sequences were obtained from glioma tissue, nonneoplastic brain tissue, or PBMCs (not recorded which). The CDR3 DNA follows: TGTGCCACCAAGACAGGACACGATGGAGATACGCAGTATTTT. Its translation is CATKTGHDGDTQYF.